Each of the 8 T cell receptor beta chains below was sequenced from the same sample in a study of blood T cell repertoires in COVID-19. Produced via immunoSEQ multiplex PCR; TCRdb's table is partial and in-frame only. Among about 130,000 clones listed, roughly 80% were seen once. The material sequenced was peripheral blood. The receptors were sampled from a woman aged 70-85 years with COVID-19, enrolled during active disease.

The V and J genes are TRBV4-2 and TRBJ1-2; 8 bases fit TRBD1. In germline, CDR1 is LGHNA, CDR2 YNFKEQ. CDR3 length: 17 amino acids. After removal of 0 bases from V and 7 bases from J, the junction contained 13 bases not matched to a gene. CDR3 amino acids: CASSQEGTGLKSGGYTF. The CDR3 DNA sequence: TGTGCCAGCAGCCAAGAAGGGACAGGCTTAAAGTCGGGTGGCTACACCTTC.

This clone was counted at least ten times. The chain joins TRBV9 to TRBJ2-2; possibly TRBD2 for D (5 bases). The V end was cut by 3 bases, the J end by 7 bases, with 7 bases between. CDR1 and CDR2 (germline): SGDLS, YYNGEE. The CDR3 covers 12 residues. The CDR3 region is CASSGGVGELFF. The CDR3 region has the DNA TGTGCCAGCAGCGGGGGAGTCGGGGAGCTGTTTTTT.

The chain combines TRBV5-8 with TRBJ2-3; the match to TRBD1 covers 7 bases. V lost 1 base and J lost 2; bases outside the gene matches: 4. Germline CDR1 reads SGHTS; CDR2 reads YDEGEE. The CDR3 is 15 residues long. The CDR3 coding sequence is TGTGCCAGCAGCTTGTGGGGACAGAACACAGATACGCAGTATTTT. Residues: CASSLWGQNTDTQYF. Variable domain in full (rest from reference TRBV5-8 and TRBJ2-3): EAGVTQSPTHLIKTRGQQATLRCSPISGHTSVYWYQQALGLGLQFLLWYDEGEERNRGNFPPRFSGRQFPNYSSELNVNALELEDSALYLCASSLWGQNTDTQYFGPGTRLTVL.

V and J are TRBV14 and TRBJ2-7, with D hard to call. The CDR3 runs 15 residues. V was trimmed by 1 base and J by 2 bases, leaving 12 bases between them. Germline lookup yields CDR1 SGHDN and CDR2 FVKESK. CDR3 bases: TGTGCCAGCAGCCAAGGGGCCCTGCTGCCCTACGAGCAGTACTTC. Translated: CASSQGALLPYEQYF.

In its sample, this clone was seen once. This chain connects TRBV28 to TRBJ1-5, with 7 bases matching TRBD1. Germline V gives CDR1 MDHEN, CDR2 SYDVKM. The CDR3 covers 15 residues. J gave up 1 base and V 2 bases, and 2 bases lay outside the gene matches. The CDR3 nucleotides read TGTGCCAGCAGTTTAGGGACAGCCAGCAATCAGCCCCAGCATTTT. This gives the protein CASSLGTASNQPQHF.

This clone was picked up one time. V gene TRBV7-9 combines with J gene TRBJ2-3, with 9 bases lining up with TRBD2. Germline lookup yields CDR1 SEHNR and CDR2 FQNEAQ (reference sequence). V was clipped by 6 bases and J by 6 bases; unmatched bases: 7. This CDR3 comprises 14 residues. CDR3 DNA: TGTGCCAGCAGAGGCGGACTAGCGTCTGATACGCAGTATTTT. Its protein product is CASRGGLASDTQYF.

The chain has TRBV28 and TRBJ1-6; no firm D call. CDR3 size: 12 residues. CDR1 is MDHEN and CDR2 is SYDVKM in the germline V gene. Trimming pared 7 bases from V and 7 bases from J, leaving 8 bases between. Here the CDR3 reads CASKIQNSPLHF. CDR3 nucleotide sequence: TGTGCCAGCAAAATCCAGAATTCACCCCTCCACTTT.

This clone occurred a few times. This chain uses TRBV27 with TRBJ1-5, with 7 bases aligning to TRBD1. The CDR3 is made up of 15 amino acids. The V and J ends lost 7 bases and 2 bases, in that order; junction bases with no gene match: 8. Germline CDR1 MNHEY, CDR2 SMNVEV (reference sequence). The CDR3 coding sequence is TGTGCCAGCACACCTGGGACAGCCGGCAATCAGCCCCAGCATTTT. Its protein is CASTPGTAGNQPQHF.